This note documents a single TCR beta chain sequence. This table comes from immunoSEQ multiplex PCR, and its TCRdb copy is limited to in-frame clones, with some not included. This repertoire shows approximately 210,000 clones, 92% found once; its top ten account for around 1.2%. These data originate in a study of blood T cell repertoires in COVID-19. On the study more broadly: Sources were T cells, B-cell-depleted T cells, or PBMCs; the material itself was cDNA or gDNA.

The V and J ends lost 6 bases and 12 bases respectively, with 12 bases between them. CDR1 and CDR2 (germline): LNHDA, SQIVND (reference sequence). This CDR3 has 11 amino acids. Sequencing used peripheral blood. This sequence joins TRBV19 and TRBJ2-4, with TRBD1 as a possible D gene (6 bases). This TCR derives from a man aged 30-40 years with acute or convalescent COVID-19. The chain's CDR3 is CASRVGDNQYF. The CDR3, as DNA: TGTGCCAGTAGGGTGGGGGACAATCAGTACTTC.